The following is a T cell receptor (beta chain) sequence with its context. These data come from a study of blood T cell repertoires in COVID-19. Study overall: The study drew acute and convalescent COVID-19 samples from the United States, Italy and Spain.

The Seattle patients joined while their infection was active and were tracked longitudinally afterward. This CDR3 is 10 amino acids long. V lost 10 bases and J lost 7, with 10 bases in between. CDR1 and CDR2 from the germline V gene are MNHEY and SVGAGI. Per the original data handling: Scientists estimated how many nucleated cells there were by amplifying reference gene primers. Profiling relied on immunoSEQ multiplex PCR, and the TCRdb table lists in-frame clones only, not all of them. V, J and clone size were drawn from that table, and D and trimming were deduced from the DNA. This sample has hundreds of thousands of clones; around nine tenths occur once, and the top ten carry about 6.7%.

The receptor was isolated from a woman in her 70s with COVID-19, enrolled during active disease. The gene calls are TRBV6-5 and TRBJ1-2; D is uncertain. The sequencing input was peripheral blood. In DNA, the CDR3 is TGTGCCAAACATTCGGGTGGCTACACCTTC. Translating gives CAKHSGGYTF.